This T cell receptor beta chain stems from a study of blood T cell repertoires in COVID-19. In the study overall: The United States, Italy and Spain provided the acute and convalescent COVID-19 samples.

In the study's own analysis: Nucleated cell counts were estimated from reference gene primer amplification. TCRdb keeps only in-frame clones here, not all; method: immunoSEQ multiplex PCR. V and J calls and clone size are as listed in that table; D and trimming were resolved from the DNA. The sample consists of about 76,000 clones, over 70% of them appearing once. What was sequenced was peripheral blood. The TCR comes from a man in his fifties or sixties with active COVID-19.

In nucleotides, the CDR3 is TGCGCCAGCAGCTTGAGGGGGCCCCCGAACACCGGGGAGCTGTTTTTT. Its protein is CASSLRGPPNTGELFF. The chain employs TRBV5-1 and TRBJ2-2; TRBD1 aligns across 7 bases. CDR1 is SGHRS, CDR2 YFSETQ, per germline. The ends lost 1 base at V and 0 bases at J; junction bases unmatched: 3. The CDR3 is 16 amino acids. The full variable domain, its missing parts supplied by reference TRBV5-1 and TRBJ2-2, is KAGVTQTPRYLIKTRGQQVTLSCSPISGHRSVSWYQQTPGQGLQFLFEYFSETQRNKGNFPGRFSGRQFSNSRSEMNVSTLELGDSALYLCASSLRGPPNTGELFFGEGSRLTVL.